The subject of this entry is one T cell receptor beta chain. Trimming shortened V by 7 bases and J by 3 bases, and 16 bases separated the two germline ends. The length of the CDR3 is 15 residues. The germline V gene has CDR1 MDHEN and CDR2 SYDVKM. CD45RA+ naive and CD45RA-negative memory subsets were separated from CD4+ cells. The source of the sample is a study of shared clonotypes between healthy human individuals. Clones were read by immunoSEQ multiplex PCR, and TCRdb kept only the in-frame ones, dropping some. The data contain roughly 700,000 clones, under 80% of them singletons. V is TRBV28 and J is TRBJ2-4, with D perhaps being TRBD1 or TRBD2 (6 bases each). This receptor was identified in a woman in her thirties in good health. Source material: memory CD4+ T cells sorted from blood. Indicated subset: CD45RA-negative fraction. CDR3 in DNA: TGTGCCAGCACGGGGGCCCATTCGGGCAAAAACATTCAGTACTTC. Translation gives CASTGAHSGKNIQYF.